A selection of T cell receptor beta chains follows, all from one sample in a study of identifying expanded T cells in peripheral blood. The method was immunoSEQ multiplex PCR; TCRdb's version includes in-frame clones alone and lacks a portion of them. The table records about 81,000 clones, 84% of them present only once. Source material: blood. The receptors were sampled from a person aged 18 to 70 in good health. CDR3s include the opening cysteine and the closing phenylalanine or tryptophan. Each record gives: D gene, V gene, clone size, CDR3 protein. D genes are given only for firm matches. Where a row states a size, it is once, few, many or the class of an expanded clone; other rows omit it.

NA	TRBV28	NA	CASKGGGSGTEAFF
NA	TRBV29-1	few	CSVGFKETQYF
NA	TRBV7-6	NA	CASSWEGRTNEKLFF
NA	TRBV10-1	NA	CASSEKRNGYTF
NA	TRBV7-2	NA	CASSFVGVSTF
TRBD1	TRBV10-3	NA	CAIRDRAFSGNTIYF
NA	TRBV4-1	NA	CASSLSGRTNEKLFF
NA	TRBV29-1	NA	CSVTTVAGETQYF
NA	TRBV25-1	NA	CASSEGRTASTDTQYF
TRBD2	TRBV19	NA	CASMTSGYTGELFF
NA	TRBV6-5	once	CASSWGRGNTIYF
TRBD1	TRBV9	NA	CASSTGQGRSYEQYF
TRBD1	TRBV2	NA	CANRQGPNTGELFF
NA	TRBV9	NA	CASTRSPEETQYF
NA	TRBV14	NA	CASSQKKITGPRETQYF
TRBD2	TRBV5-4	NA	CASSLDGGRPVAGELFF
NA	TRBV11-2	NA	CASSSQVSTDTQYF
NA	TRBV28	few	CASAFLRAGYTF
NA	TRBV19	NA	CASSIILESGEETQYF
NA	TRBV29-1	NA	CSVRGVLNEKLFF
NA	TRBV28	NA	CASSLGGARTEKLFF
NA	TRBV30	NA	CAWTPGVRGLNTEAFF
TRBD2	TRBV13	NA	CASSFGLADNEQFF
NA	TRBV9	NA	CASSVVVEDTQYF
NA	TRBV7-3	NA	CASSLGIAGQSNEQFF
NA	TRBV6-1	NA	CASSPPRAQEETQYF
TRBD2	TRBV5-4	NA	CASSLREGAYEQYF
TRBD1	TRBV6-5	NA	CASSDREVPNQPQHF
TRBD2	TRBV5-1	NA	CASSTLTSGRASDTQYF
TRBD1	TRBV28	NA	CASSSGTVTYEQYF
NA	TRBV4-3	few	CASSQAGEVNEQFF
TRBD1	TRBV9	NA	CASSVVIRQGKNIQYF
NA	TRBV18	NA	CASSADASSYEQYF
NA	TRBV6-5	NA	CASSAAGNNNEQFF
TRBD1	TRBV11-2	NA	CASSFQGVYNEQFF
NA	TRBV19	NA	CASSVRLEYRSGANVLTF